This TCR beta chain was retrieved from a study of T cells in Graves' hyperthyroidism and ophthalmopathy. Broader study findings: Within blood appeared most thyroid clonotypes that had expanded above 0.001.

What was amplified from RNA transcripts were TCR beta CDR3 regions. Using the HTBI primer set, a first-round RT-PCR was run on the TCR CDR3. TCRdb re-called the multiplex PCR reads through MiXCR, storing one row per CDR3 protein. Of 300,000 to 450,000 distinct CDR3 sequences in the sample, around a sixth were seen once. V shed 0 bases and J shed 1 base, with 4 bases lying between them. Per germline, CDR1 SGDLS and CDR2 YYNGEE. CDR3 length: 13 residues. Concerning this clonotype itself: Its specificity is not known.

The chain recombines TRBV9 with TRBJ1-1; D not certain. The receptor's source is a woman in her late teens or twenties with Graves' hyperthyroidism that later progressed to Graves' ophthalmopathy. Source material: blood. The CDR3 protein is CASSVDWNTEAFF. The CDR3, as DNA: TGTGCCAGCAGCGTAGACTGGAACACTGAAGCTTTCTTT.